Reported below is one TCR beta chain. Its antigen is currently unknown. The data derive from a study of cytomegalovirus exposure and HLA in healthy donors. The PCR employed 60 Vbeta primers together with 13 Jbeta primers. Profiled with immunoSEQ multiplex PCR; TCRdb holds only in-frame clones, not every one. The sample includes 150,000 to 200,000 clones, roughly 79% of them seen just once. Study outcomes and limitations: Reportedly, fewer N-insertions than the approximately 700-donor mean appeared in an Asian-associated ancestry cluster in a later analysis.

Looked up from germline, CDR1 is SGHRS and CDR2 is YFSETQ. CDR3 length: 13 amino acids. The trim removed 5 bases at V and 4 bases at J, leaving 5 bases unmatched. This receptor was identified in a woman aged 18-29 years in good health and CMV-seropositive. Sequencing was carried out using PBMCs. The V and J genes are TRBV5-1 and TRBJ2-7, with TRBD2 matching over 8 bases. In nucleotides, the CDR3 is TGCGCCAGCAGTCAGGCGGGGGGATACGAGCAGTACTTC. It yields the protein CASSQAGGYEQYF.